These 19 T cell receptor beta chains were sequenced from one sample in a study of technical replicates of blood from a handful of donors. TCRdb keeps only in-frame clones here, not all; method: immunoSEQ multiplex PCR. The data contain 60,000 to 90,000 clones, 95% to 97% of them seen just once; the ten biggest clones take up under 0.2%. The sequencing input was T cells isolated from PBMCs. The receptors originated from a human donor in good health.

J is TRBJ2-7 and V is TRBV5-1, with 9 bases matching TRBD1. Germline assignment: CDR1 SGHRS and CDR2 YFSETQ. V shed 0 bases and J 7 bases; nucleotides not matched to a gene: 11. The CDR3 loop spans 16 amino acids. DNA for the CDR3: TGCGCCAGCAGCTTGGTCCCGGGACAGGGTCCTTCAGAGCAGTACTTC. Translation: CASSLVPGQGPSEQYF.

The chain recombines TRBV4-1 with TRBJ1-5, with D unclear. The ends were cut back, 3 bases at V and 11 bases at J, with 11 bases in the middle. The CDR3 covers 12 residues. Germline V gene data show CDR1 as MGHRA and CDR2 as YSYEKL. The CDR3 nucleotides are TGCGCCAGCAGCCATCTTGGTACGGCCCAGCATTTT. It is translated as CASSHLGTAQHF.

The CDR3 nucleotides are TGTGCCTCAGCGGGAGGGCTTAAGTCTTACGAGCAGTACTTC. It is translated as CASAGGLKSYEQYF. This chain uses TRBV7-6 with TRBJ2-7; 10 positions match TRBD2. Germline CDR1 reads SGHVS; CDR2 reads FNYEAQ. This CDR3 has 14 amino acids. V trimming: 11 bases; J trimming: 4 bases; junction bases outside the gene matches: 11.

This chain connects TRBV27 to TRBJ2-3; the D is unclear. The germline V gene encodes CDR1 MNHEY and CDR2 SMNVEV (reference sequence). V dropped 4 bases and J dropped 3 bases, with 14 bases sitting between them. This CDR3 region has 15 residues. CDR3 coding DNA: TGTGCCAGCAGTTCCCTGTGGCAGGAAACAGATACGCAGTATTTT. Translation: CASSSLWQETDTQYF.

This chain joins TRBV14 and TRBJ1-1; D is unresolved. The germline V gene encodes CDR1 SGHDN and CDR2 FVKESK. V lost 1 base to trimming and J lost 1 base, with 16 bases between them. This CDR3 contains 17 residues. The CDR3: CASSQVFPPGSNTEAFF. The DNA for the CDR3 is TGTGCCAGCAGCCAAGTATTCCCCCCAGGTTCGAACACTGAAGCTTTCTTT.

The rearrangement uses TRBV5-1 and TRBJ1-5; possibly TRBD1 for D (6 bases). Germline CDR1 SGHRS, CDR2 YFSETQ. The V gene lost 4 bases and the J gene lost 4 bases, with 18 bases spanning the gap. The CDR3 runs 16 residues. CDR3 protein: CASSLGHSGQNQPQHF. The CDR3, as DNA: TGCGCCAGCAGCCTAGGACATTCTGGACAGAATCAGCCCCAGCATTTT.

The chain is built from TRBV4-1 and TRBJ1-2, with D possibly matching TRBD1 (5 bases). The V gene's germline CDR1 is MGHRA and CDR2 YSYEKL. The V end lost 1 base, the J end lost 5 bases, and 20 bases lay between the germline ends. The CDR3 totals 17 residues. Here the CDR3 DNA reads TGCGCCAGCAGCCAAGGGGGGGGACGATCTACTGGGTATGGCTACACCTTC. The encoded protein is CASSQGGGRSTGYGYTF.

The genes are TRBV5-8 and TRBJ1-2; a weak D match, TRBD1 (6 bases). Germline CDR1 is SGHTS and CDR2 is YDEGEE. V was trimmed by 0 bases and J by 3 bases, leaving 9 bases between them. The CDR3 consists of 14 residues. In DNA, the CDR3 is TGTGCCAGCAGCTTGGGGCAGGGGTACTATGGCTACACCTTC. Its protein is CASSLGQGYYGYTF.

The V call is TRBV6-5, the J call TRBJ1-1, with a possible D match to TRBD1 (5 bases). Per the germline V gene, CDR1 is MNHEY and CDR2 is SVGAGI. This CDR3 is 14 amino acids long. Deletions cut 7 bases from V and 4 bases from J, with 16 bases between. CDR3 nucleotides: TGTGCCAGCAAAATGCAGGGTTCAGGCACTGAAGCTTTCTTT. Amino acid sequence: CASKMQGSGTEAFF.

This clone is a singleton in its sample. This rearrangement joins TRBV6-5 to TRBJ2-2; 8 nucleotides agree with TRBD1. Germline V gene sequence: CDR1 MNHEY, CDR2 SVGAGI. The CDR3 consists of 15 residues. With V trimmed by 8 bases and J by 1 base, 6 bases remained unmatched. The CDR3 sequence is CASWGQEKNTGELFF. The CDR3 bases are TGTGCCAGCTGGGGACAGGAAAAGAACACCGGGGAGCTGTTTTTT.

J is TRBJ2-1 and V is TRBV6-5; 9 positions agree with TRBD2. The CDR3 has 16 residues. Trimming took 0 bases from V and 3 from J; bases not matched to a gene: 3. Looked up from germline, CDR1 is MNHEY and CDR2 is SVGAGI. CDR3 sequence: CASSYSTREGYNEQFF. DNA of the CDR3: TGTGCCAGCAGTTACTCGACGCGGGAGGGCTACAATGAGCAGTTCTTC.

This clone turned up a few times. This sequence joins TRBV5-1 and TRBJ1-1; D uncertain. This CDR3 is 13 amino acids long. Trimming shortened V by 1 base and J by 6 bases, and 10 bases separated the two germline ends. Germline CDR1 SGHRS, CDR2 YFSETQ. In nucleotides, the CDR3 is TGCGCCAGCAGCTTGTATGTGGGAGCTGAAGCTTTCTTT. Translating it yields CASSLYVGAEAFF.

The chain combines TRBV19 with TRBJ2-7; unclear D gene. This CDR3 is built from 13 residues. Germline V gene data show CDR1 as LNHDA and CDR2 as SQIVND (reference sequence). V lost 5 bases and J 5 bases, leaving 13 bases between the germline ends. CDR3 residues: CASSLRSRDEQYF. DNA for the CDR3: TGTGCCAGTAGTTTACGTAGCCGGGACGAGCAGTACTTC. Full variable domain (rest looked up from reference TRBV19 and TRBJ2-7): DGGITQSPKYLFRKEGQNVTLSCEQNLNHDAMYWYRQDPGQGLRLIYYSQIVNDFQKGDIAEGYSVSREKKESFPLTVTSAQKNPTAFYLCASSLRSRDEQYFGPGTRLTVT.

This chain connects TRBV27 to TRBJ1-1, with D hard to call. Germline CDR1 reads MNHEY; CDR2 reads SMNVEV (reference sequence). V lost 4 bases and J lost 0, with 9 bases in between. The CDR3 is made up of 14 amino acids. Here the CDR3 reads CASSYRFMNTEAFF. As DNA, the CDR3 is TGTGCCAGCAGTTATCGGTTTATGAACACTGAAGCTTTCTTT.

The genes are TRBV19 and TRBJ2-7; D is undetermined. This CDR3 spans 14 amino acids. Trimming took 3 bases from V and 1 from J, leaving 10 bases between them. Per germline, CDR1 LNHDA and CDR2 SQIVND (reference sequence). CDR3 nucleotides: TGTGCCAGTAGTATTAATCAGAAATCCTACGAGCAGTACTTC. Translation gives CASSINQKSYEQYF. Supplemented by reference TRBV19 and TRBJ2-7, the full variable domain reads DGGITQSPKYLFRKEGQNVTLSCEQNLNHDAMYWYRQDPGQGLRLIYYSQIVNDFQKGDIAEGYSVSREKKESFPLTVTSAQKNPTAFYLCASSINQKSYEQYFGPGTRLTVT.

The chain uses TRBV6-5 and TRBJ1-1; D call uncertain. CDR3 length equals 14 residues. Germline V gene lookup returns CDR1 MNHEY and CDR2 SVGAGI. The germline V and J ends were trimmed by 0 bases and 3 bases, with 8 bases remaining between them. This CDR3 is CASSYSGGDTEAFF. The CDR3 bases are TGTGCCAGCAGTTACTCCGGCGGGGACACTGAAGCTTTCTTT.

The rearrangement joins TRBV19 to TRBJ2-1; D is uncertain. CDR1 is LNHDA and CDR2 is SQIVND in the germline V gene (reference sequence). The CDR3 runs 15 residues. Trimming removed 3 bases from V and 0 bases from J, with 9 bases in between. CDR3 DNA: TGTGCCAGTAGTATCTGGCGGAGCTCCTACAATGAGCAGTTCTTC. Amino acids: CASSIWRSSYNEQFF.

This clone was picked up a small number of times. The chain couples TRBV4-1 to TRBJ2-7; 8 bases align to TRBD2. Germline V lookup: CDR1 MGHRA, CDR2 YSYEKL. V was clipped by 0 bases and J by 2 bases; unmatched bases: 15. The CDR3 loop spans 19 amino acids. The DNA for the CDR3 is TGCGCCAGCAGCCAAGATCGGGGCCTGAAGCGGGAGCCTCCCTACGAGCAGTACTTC. Amino acid sequence: CASSQDRGLKREPPYEQYF.

The chain is built from TRBV14 and TRBJ2-1, with 11 bases identical to TRBD2. Trimming took 0 bases from V and 0 from J; bases not matched to a gene: 10. The CDR3 contains 20 residues. Per the germline V gene, CDR1 is SGHDN and CDR2 is FVKESK. The CDR3 region has the DNA TGTGCCAGCAGCCAAGATCGACGACTAGCGGGGATTAGCTCCTACAATGAGCAGTTCTTC. The encoded protein is CASSQDRRLAGISSYNEQFF.